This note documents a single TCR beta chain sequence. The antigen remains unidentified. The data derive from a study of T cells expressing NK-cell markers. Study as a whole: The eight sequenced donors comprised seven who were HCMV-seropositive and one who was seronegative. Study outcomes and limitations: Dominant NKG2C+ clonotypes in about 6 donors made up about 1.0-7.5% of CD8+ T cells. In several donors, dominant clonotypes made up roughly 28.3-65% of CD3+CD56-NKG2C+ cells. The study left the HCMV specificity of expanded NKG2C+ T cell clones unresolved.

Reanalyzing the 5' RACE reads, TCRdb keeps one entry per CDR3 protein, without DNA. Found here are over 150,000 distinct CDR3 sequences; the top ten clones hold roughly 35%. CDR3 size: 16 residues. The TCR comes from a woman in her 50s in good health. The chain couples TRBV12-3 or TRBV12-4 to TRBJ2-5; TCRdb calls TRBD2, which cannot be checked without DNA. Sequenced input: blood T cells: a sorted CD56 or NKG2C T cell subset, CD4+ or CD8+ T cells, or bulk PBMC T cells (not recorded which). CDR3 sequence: CASSSVVAGWKETQYF.